Listed here are 13 T cell receptor beta chains from one sample, sequenced in a study of shared clonotypes between healthy human individuals (dated by TCRdb to the early 2020s). The method was the immunoSEQ multiplex PCR assay. TCRdb's version of the immuneACCESS table is confined to in-frame rearrangements and falls short of the full clone set. An unresolved V gene accounts for under half of the shortfall where checked; the remainder is of unknown origin. Across this sample there are 190,000 or so clones, with around 63% seen only once. About 10% of the sample goes to the ten largest clones. Input material: memory CD4+ T cells sorted from blood. The sample's cell subset or site label, decoded: CD45RA-negative fraction. All receptors come from a man aged 25-40 years in good health.

J is TRBJ1-2 and V is TRBV6-1; tentative D call: TRBD1 (5 bases). Per germline, CDR1 MNHNS and CDR2 SASEGT. This CDR3 spans 13 amino acids. Trimming shortened V by 8 bases and J by 8 bases, and 18 bases separated the two germline ends. The CDR3 loop reads CASAPEGRGGYTF. CDR3 in DNA: TGTGCCAGCGCCCCTGAGGGTCGGGGCGGCTACACCTTC.

With regard to this clone: The junction and the germline gene differ at one end; a read error may be behind it. The J gene is TRBJ2-7, the V gene TRBV7-9; 7 nucleotides line up with TRBD1. The CDR3 contains 11 residues. Looked up from germline, CDR1 is SEHNR and CDR2 is FQNEAQ (reference sequence). The CDR3 loop reads CASSLPTGSEF. In DNA, the CDR3 is TGTGCCAGCAGCCTTCCGACAGGGAGTGAGTTC.

The sample holds a few counts of this clone. The V gene is TRBV4-2, the J gene TRBJ2-1; D possibly matches TRBD1 or TRBD2 (6 bases each). CDR1 is LGHNA, CDR2 YNFKEQ, per germline. V lost 2 bases and J 2 bases, leaving 16 bases between the germline ends. The CDR3 totals 17 residues. The CDR3 nucleotides are TGTGCCAGCAGCCAACAAGGGGGGACGCAAACCTACAATGAGCAGTTCTTC. Its translation: CASSQQGGTQTYNEQFF.

The chain links TRBV5-1 to TRBJ2-5, with D unresolved. CDR1 and CDR2 (germline): SGHRS, YFSETQ. The CDR3 contains 17 residues. V dropped 1 base and J dropped 5 bases, with 21 bases sitting between them. CDR3 nucleotide sequence: TGCGCCAGCAGCTTGTACCCCGGTTACCCCTTTTTGGAGACCCAGTACTTC. Translated: CASSLYPGYPFLETQYF.

The chain recombines TRBV4-2 with TRBJ2-1; D gene uncertain. V was shortened by 0 bases and J by 3 bases, with 15 bases between the two germline ends. This CDR3 has 17 amino acids. Germline V gene data show CDR1 as LGHNA and CDR2 as YNFKEQ. CDR3 sequence reads: CASSQDKFDWNYNEQFF. In DNA form, the CDR3 reads TGTGCCAGCAGCCAAGATAAATTTGACTGGAACTACAATGAGCAGTTCTTC.

The sample holds one count of this clone. The rearrangement uses TRBV6-5 and TRBJ2-5, with 8 positions matching TRBD2. Germline V gene lookup returns CDR1 MNHEY and CDR2 SVGAGI. V shed 2 bases, J shed 0 bases, and the junction held 5 bases outside the gene matches. The CDR3 loop spans 16 amino acids. The CDR3 coding sequence is TGTGCCAGCAGTTACGGGGCTAGCGGGTACCAAGAGACCCAGTACTTC. This codes for CASSYGASGYQETQYF.

The rearrangement joins TRBV5-1 to TRBJ1-1, with a possible D match to TRBD1 (5 bases). The CDR3 has 14 residues. The germline gives CDR1 SGHRS, CDR2 YFSETQ. V gave up 4 bases and J gave up 0 bases, with 10 bases separating them. The CDR3 sequence is CASSVTALNTEAFF. The DNA for the CDR3 is TGCGCCAGCAGCGTGACAGCCCTGAACACTGAAGCTTTCTTT.

This clone was observed a handful of times. This chain links TRBV5-1 with TRBJ2-1, with D possibly TRBD1 on 8 matching bases. Germline lookup yields CDR1 SGHRS and CDR2 YFSETQ. V dropped 4 bases and J dropped 0 bases, with 14 bases sitting between them. This CDR3 comprises 16 residues. CDR3 nucleotides: TGCGCCAGCAGCCCGACAGGGGAGGGCTCCTACAATGAGCAGTTCTTC. It encodes CASSPTGEGSYNEQFF.

This clone was detected a few times. This rearrangement joins TRBV2 to TRBJ2-7; no reliable D call. The CDR3 runs to 15 residues. Trimming left V 5 bases short and J 0 bases short, with 14 bases between. CDR1 and CDR2 (germline): SNHLY, FYNNEI. CDR3 sequence: CASSPRTQTSYEQYF. DNA of the CDR3: TGTGCCAGCAGTCCCCGGACGCAAACCTCCTACGAGCAGTACTTC.

This clone was counted only a few times. This rearrangement joins TRBV6-1 to TRBJ1-1; D perhaps matches TRBD1 (6 bases). This CDR3 comprises 16 residues. V dropped 4 bases and J dropped 2 bases, with 17 bases sitting between them. CDR1 and CDR2 from the germline V gene are MNHNS and SASEGT. The CDR3 sequence: CASSVVGHEVNTEAFF. The CDR3 DNA reads TGTGCCAGCAGTGTGGTGGGACACGAGGTCAACACTGAAGCTTTCTTT.

This rearrangement joins TRBV9 to TRBJ2-6, with 12 nucleotides matching TRBD2. Unmatched junction bases numbered 2, after V lost 3 bases and J lost 1 base. This CDR3 has 17 residues. Germline V CDR1 and CDR2: SGDLS, YYNGEE. Here the CDR3 DNA reads TGTGCCAGCAGCGCCCTAGCGGGAGGGTCTGGGGCCAACGTCCTGACTTTC. Amino acids: CASSALAGGSGANVLTF.

This chain uses TRBV7-2 with TRBJ2-2; weak D call: TRBD2 (6 bases). Germline V CDR1 and CDR2: SGHTA, FQGNSA. CDR3 size: 14 residues. Trimming stripped 2 bases from V and 6 bases from J, with 10 bases between. As DNA, the CDR3 is TGTGCCAGCAGCTTACTTACGGGAGCCGGGGAGCTGTTTTTT. Translating gives CASSLLTGAGELFF.

This chain joins TRBV29-1 and TRBJ2-4; either TRBD1 or TRBD2 may fit D (5 bases each). The CDR3 contains 12 residues. CDR1 is SQVTM and CDR2 is ANQGSEA in the germline V gene. V was trimmed by 5 bases and J by 8 bases, leaving 13 bases between them. CDR3 region: CSVRRLGDIQYF. CDR3 nucleotide sequence: TGCAGCGTTAGGCGGTTGGGGGACATTCAGTACTTC.